A selection of T cell receptor beta chains follows, all from one sample in a study of T cell changes during pregnancy in multiple sclerosis. The data were produced by immunoSEQ multiplex PCR, yet TCRdb's version contains in-frame clones alone and is incomplete. The data hold about 59,000 clones, with 94% observed a single time. The sample here was CD8+ T cells from peripheral blood mononuclear cells, taken after pregnancy. The origin of the receptors is a female donor with multiple sclerosis, enrolled in a pregnancy study. CDR3s include the opening cysteine and the closing phenylalanine or tryptophan. Fields, in order: V gene, D gene, J gene, clone size, CDR3 DNA, CDR3 protein. D genes are given only for firm matches. Expanded clones are given a class, and other clones once, few, many or no size at all.

TRBV7-8,TRBD2,TRBJ2-5,once,TGTGCCACCGATTCAGCGGGAGCGGTCAGGGCCCAGTACTTC,CATDSAGAVRAQYF
TRBV21-1,-,TRBJ2-1,-,TGTGCCAGCAGCGCCGGACTAGCGGGAGGGCCGCTCAATGAGCAGTTCTTC,CASSAGLAGGPLNEQFF
TRBV7-2,-,TRBJ2-5,-,TGTGCCAGCAGCTTAACCAGGGCACAAGAGACCCAGTACTTC,CASSLTRAQETQYF
TRBV27,-,TRBJ1-2,-,TGTGCCAGCAGGCGGGGGACTAACTATGGCTACACCTTC,CASRRGTNYGYTF
TRBV6-1,-,TRBJ2-7,-,TGTGCCAGCAGTGAAGCTACGGCCTACGAGCAGTACTTC,CASSEATAYEQYF
TRBV28,-,TRBJ1-3,-,TGTGCCAGCAGTTTAACCTCCGGGGGTCTTTTGGGAAACACCATATATTTT,CASSLTSGGLLGNTIYF
TRBV27,-,TRBJ2-1,-,TGTGCCAGCAGTTTAGGGGAGACTTTGCACAATGAGCAGTTCTTC,CASSLGETLHNEQFF
TRBV28,-,TRBJ1-1,-,TGTGCCAGCAGTTTCCAGGGTGGTTTGGCTGAAGCTTTCTTT,CASSFQGGLAEAFF
TRBV27,TRBD1,TRBJ2-7,-,TGTGCCAGCAGTTTATCATGGGGACAGGGTTCGTTCTACGAGCAGTACTTC,CASSLSWGQGSFYEQYF
TRBV28,TRBD1,TRBJ2-1,-,TGTGCCAGCAGTTCCGGGACAGGGGTCTATGAGCAGTTCTTC,CASSSGTGVYEQFF
TRBV11-2,TRBD1,TRBJ2-1,-,TGTGCCAGCAGCTCTCCCCTGGACAGGGCCTCCTACAATGAGCAGTTCTTC,CASSSPLDRASYNEQFF
TRBV7-9,-,TRBJ2-7,-,TGTGCCAGCAGCACCGGGATTAATACCTACGAGCAGTACTTC,CASSTGINTYEQYF
TRBV7-9,TRBD2,TRBJ2-7,once,TGTGCCAGCAGCTTCCGACTAGCGGGAGCCCTAGACGAGCAGTACTTC,CASSFRLAGALDEQYF
TRBV2,-,TRBJ1-5,once,TGTGCCAGCAGTGTTTCAGGGGAACGTCAGCCCCAGCATTTT,CASSVSGERQPQHF
TRBV19,-,TRBJ2-3,-,TGTGCCAGTAGTAGAGTAGGCACAGATACGCAGTATTTT,CASSRVGTDTQYF
TRBV9,TRBD1,TRBJ2-4,-,TGTGCCAGCAGCGCCGGGACAGACAAAAACATTCAGTACTTC,CASSAGTDKNIQYF
TRBV28,TRBD2,TRBJ2-7,-,TGTGCCAGCAGTTTATACCTAGCGGGAGGGTTGGGGAGCGAGCAGTACTTC,CASSLYLAGGLGSEQYF
TRBV19,-,TRBJ1-1,-,TGTGCCAGTAGTTCCACCAGGGATGAAGCTTTCTTT,CASSSTRDEAFF
TRBV15,-,TRBJ2-5,-,TGTGCCACCAGCAGAGATTTTGGCAGGCCCCCGCAAGAGACCCAGTACTTC,CATSRDFGRPPQETQYF
TRBV4-1,TRBD1,TRBJ1-5,-,TGCGCCAGCAGCCAAGAGGGACAGGGGAGTAGTCAGCCCCAGCATTTT,CASSQEGQGSSQPQHF
TRBV12-5,-,TRBJ2-1,-,TGTGCTAGTGGTTTGCTCGGTGAGCAGTTCTTC,CASGLLGEQFF
TRBV28,TRBD2,TRBJ2-4,-,TGTGCCAGCAGGCAGCATGAGCTAGCGGGATTGAAAGAGGCCAAAAACATTCAGTACTTC,CASRQHELAGLKEAKNIQYF
TRBV13,-,TRBJ2-2,-,TGTGCCAGCAGCTTAGGGGCAACCGGGGAGCTGTTTTTT,CASSLGATGELFF
TRBV11-2,TRBD2,TRBJ2-3,-,TGTGCCAGCAGCTTACCCGCTAGCGGGAGTGCAGATACGCAGTATTTT,CASSLPASGSADTQYF
TRBV28,-,TRBJ2-7,once,TGTGCCAGCAGGACCTCGGTGGGAGACGAGCAGTACTTC,CASRTSVGDEQYF
TRBV28,TRBD2,TRBJ2-7,-,TGTGCCAGCACCCCCGGACCTAGCGGGAGGAACGAGCAGTACTTC,CASTPGPSGRNEQYF
TRBV5-1,-,TRBJ2-1,-,TGCGCCAGCATACAGGGCCCGTGGGACAATGAGCAGTTCTTC,CASIQGPWDNEQFF
TRBV15,-,TRBJ2-7,once,TGTGCCACCAGCATCTACGGGGGTACCTACGAGCAGTACTTC,CATSIYGGTYEQYF
TRBV6-6,TRBD2,TRBJ2-1,once,TGTGCCAGCAGTCTCCGGGCCGGGGGGTACAATGAGCAGTTCTTC,CASSLRAGGYNEQFF
TRBV19,TRBD1,TRBJ1-2,-,TGTGCCAGTAGCCCCCGGACAGGGTTCGGCTACACCTTC,CASSPRTGFGYTF
TRBV9,TRBD2,TRBJ2-2,-,TGTGCCAGCAGCGATCCCACTAGCGGGATCACCGGGGAGCTGTTTTTT,CASSDPTSGITGELFF
TRBV27,-,TRBJ1-4,-,TGTGCCAGCAGTGAGGTGGCTCGCAATGAAAAACTGTTTTTT,CASSEVARNEKLFF
TRBV5-6,-,TRBJ1-1,-,TGTGCCAGCAGCCACCAGACAGAGAACACTGAAGCTTTCTTT,CASSHQTENTEAFF
TRBV2,TRBD1,TRBJ2-7,-,TGTGCCAGCAAACAGGGGTGGGAGTACGAGCAGTACTTC,CASKQGWEYEQYF
TRBV6-1,-,TRBJ2-7,-,TGTGCCAGCAGTGAGGCCTGGGGGGCCTACGAGCAGTACTTC,CASSEAWGAYEQYF
TRBV7-9,-,TRBJ2-7,-,TGTGCCAGCAGAACAGGGTCGGCGGACGAGCAGTACTTC,CASRTGSADEQYF
TRBV10-1,TRBD1,TRBJ2-7,-,TGCGCCAGCAGTCGGGACAGGGGGGCCTACGAGCAGTACTTC,CASSRDRGAYEQYF
TRBV29-1,-,TRBJ1-3,-,TGCAGCGTTGAGATCTGGGACAATGGAAACACCATATATTTT,CSVEIWDNGNTIYF
TRBV27,TRBD2,TRBJ2-3,-,TGTGCCAGCAGTTTACGCGCGGGAGTTAGGGCAGATACGCAGTATTTT,CASSLRAGVRADTQYF
TRBV29-1,TRBD2,TRBJ2-5,-,TGCAGCGTCGCCGGACTAGCGGCATTGTACCAAGAGACCCAGTACTTC,CSVAGLAALYQETQYF
TRBV27,TRBD2,TRBJ2-4,-,TGTGCCAGCAGTAGTCTAGCGGGAGGGCTGCTAGCCAAAAACATTCAGTACTTC,CASSSLAGGLLAKNIQYF